This TCR beta chain was recovered during a study of beta chain features in type 1 diabetes. Study observations and caveats: All four CD4+ subsets of Type 1 diabetes patients contained TCRB CDR3s that were moderately but significantly shorter. Equally in patients and controls, PCR might preferentially amplify shorter templates.

cDNA synthesis used the whole RNA isolate, giving expressed TCRB sequences. Measured with immunoSEQ multiplex PCR; TCRdb has only the in-frame clones, and not every one. Among around 310,000 clones listed, 8% to 13% were seen once. On this clone itself: Its antigen is unknown.

Germline assignment: CDR1 SGHVS and CDR2 FNYEAQ. CDR3 length: 15 residues. The V end was cut by 4 bases, the J end by 9 bases, with 19 bases between. The sequencing sample was made of naive CD4+ T cells from blood. This clonotype was obtained from a woman in her twenties or thirties in good health. J is TRBJ2-1 and V is TRBV7-6; unclear D gene. In DNA, the CDR3 is TGTGCCAGCAGCTCCCCGGTGGGCCCCTTAGGTGAGCAGTTCTTC. Its protein product is CASSSPVGPLGEQFF.